The rows below give T cell receptor beta chains drawn from one sample of a study of cytomegalovirus exposure and HLA in healthy donors. Repertoires were generated with immunoSEQ multiplex PCR, while TCRdb's copy carries only in-frame clones and drops some. The sample records approximately 110,000 clones, under 80% being singletons. Sequenced sample: PBMCs. These receptors all stem from a woman aged 55 to 70 in good health and CMV-seropositive. Both conserved end residues are part of each CDR3. A D gene is named only where the DNA matches it firmly. Expanded clones get a size class; other rows say once, few or many, or leave the size out.

J | D | length | V | size | CDR3 | DNA
TRBJ1-4 | - | 16 | TRBV4-2 | - | CASSQTGVRTNEKLFF | TGTGCCAGCAGCCAAACGGGGGTACGAACTAATGAAAAACTGTTTTTT
TRBJ1-1 | TRBD1 | 14 | TRBV6-1 | few | CASKGTGGYTEAFF | TGTGCCAGCAAGGGGACAGGTGGGTACACTGAAGCTTTCTTT
TRBJ1-6 | TRBD1 | 17 | TRBV18 | once | CASSPPSGDRPNSPLHF | TGTGCCAGCTCACCACCTTCCGGGGACAGGCCGAATTCACCCCTCCACTTT
TRBJ1-4 | - | 15 | TRBV5-1 | - | CASSGGVATNEKLFF | TGCGCCAGCAGTGGGGGGGTCGCAACTAATGAAAAACTGTTTTTT
TRBJ1-1 | TRBD1 | 13 | TRBV29-1 | - | CSVGTGAGTEAFF | TGCAGCGTTGGGACAGGGGCTGGCACTGAAGCTTTCTTT
TRBJ2-1 | TRBD1 | 12 | TRBV5-6 | - | CASSFGTGEGFF | TGTGCCAGCAGCTTTGGGACAGGGGAGGGGTTCTTC
TRBJ1-3 | - | 12 | TRBV5-1 | - | CASSRTGNTIYF | TGCGCCAGCAGCAGAACAGGAAACACCATATATTTT
TRBJ2-2 | - | 18 | TRBV15 | - | CATSRGGGLASQTGELFF | TGTGCCACCAGCAGAGGAGGAGGTCTAGCGTCGCAGACCGGGGAGCTGTTTTTT
TRBJ1-2 | TRBD1 | 16 | TRBV7-8 | - | CASSRGQGGLIYGYTF | TGTGCCAGCAGCCGAGGACAGGGGGGTTTAATCTATGGCTACACCTTC
TRBJ2-3 | TRBD2 | 15 | TRBV5-1 | - | CASSEGREGTDTQYF | TGCGCCAGCAGCGAGGGGAGGGAGGGGACAGATACGCAGTATTTT
TRBJ2-1 | TRBD2 | 15 | TRBV7-2 | - | CASSSGTRIYNEQFF | TGTGCCAGCAGCTCAGGGACTAGGATATACAATGAGCAGTTCTTC
TRBJ2-3 | - | 15 | TRBV5-3 | - | CARSLGGEHTDTQYF | TGTGCCAGAAGCCTGGGAGGTGAACACACAGATACGCAGTATTTT
TRBJ2-7 | - | 16 | TRBV27 | once | CASSLKPRLGTYEQYF | TGTGCCAGCAGTTTGAAACCCCGGCTAGGAACCTACGAGCAGTACTTC
TRBJ2-5 | - | 13 | TRBV7-2 | - | CASSRQQGETQYF | TGTGCCAGCAGCAGACAACAGGGAGAGACCCAGTACTTC
TRBJ1-1 | TRBD1 | 16 | TRBV7-9 | - | CASSAPGQLLNTEAFF | TGTGCCAGCAGCGCACCGGGACAGTTATTGAACACTGAAGCTTTCTTT
TRBJ1-5 | TRBD1 | 17 | TRBV10-3 | few | CAISESISGQGNQPQHF | TGTGCCATCAGTGAGTCGATCTCGGGACAGGGGAATCAGCCCCAGCATTTT